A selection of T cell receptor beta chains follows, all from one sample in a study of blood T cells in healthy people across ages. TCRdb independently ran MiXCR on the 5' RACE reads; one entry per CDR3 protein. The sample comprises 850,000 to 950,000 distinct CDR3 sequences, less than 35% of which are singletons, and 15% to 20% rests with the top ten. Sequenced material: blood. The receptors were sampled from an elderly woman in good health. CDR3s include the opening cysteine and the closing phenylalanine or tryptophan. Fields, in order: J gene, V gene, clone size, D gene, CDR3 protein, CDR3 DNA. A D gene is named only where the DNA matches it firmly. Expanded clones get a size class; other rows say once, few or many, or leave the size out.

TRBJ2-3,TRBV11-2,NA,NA,CASSFTSPGRGSKTDTQYF,TGTGCCAGCAGCTTTACCAGTCCGGGCAGGGGAAGTAAAACAGATACGCAGTATTTT
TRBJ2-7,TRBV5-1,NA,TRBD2,CASSSVLAVAKEQYF,TGCGCCAGCAGCTCGGTACTAGCGGTGGCCAAAGAGCAGTACTTC
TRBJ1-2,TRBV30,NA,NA,CAWSPRGYGYTF,TGTGCCTGGAGTCCCCGGGGGTATGGCTACACCTTC
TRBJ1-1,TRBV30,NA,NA,CAWRRGLWTEAFF,TGTGCCTGGAGACGGGGCTTGTGGACTGAAGCTTTCTTT
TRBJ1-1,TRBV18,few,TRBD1,CASSGDRLEAFF,TGTGCCAGCTCAGGGGACAGGTTAGAAGCTTTCTTT
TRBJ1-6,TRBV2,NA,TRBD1,CASKPQGDRASPLHF,TGTGCCAGCAAGCCCCAGGGGGACAGGGCTTCACCCCTCCACTTT
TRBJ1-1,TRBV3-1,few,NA,CASSSWSGNTEAFF,TGTGCCAGCAGCTCCTGGTCAGGGAACACTGAAGCTTTCTTT
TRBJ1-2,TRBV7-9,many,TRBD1,CASSLGTGVGYTF,TGTGCCAGCAGCTTAGGGACAGGGGTCGGCTACACCTTC
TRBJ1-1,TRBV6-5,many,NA,CASSSARAENTEAFF,TGTGCCAGCAGTTCGGCCAGGGCGGAGAACACTGAAGCTTTCTTT
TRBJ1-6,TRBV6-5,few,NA,CASSYGSKRGGSPLHF,TGTGCCAGCAGTTATGGGAGTAAACGTGGCGGTTCACCCCTCCACTTT
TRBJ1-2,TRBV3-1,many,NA,CASSLRHLDGYTF,TGTGCCAGCAGCCTCCGACACTTGGATGGCTACACCTTC
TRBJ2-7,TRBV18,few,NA,CASSPVGVSVSYEQYF,TGTGCCAGCTCACCGGTCGGAGTTTCTGTCTCCTACGAGCAGTACTTC
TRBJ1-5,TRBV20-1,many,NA,CSARETANQPQHF,TGCAGTGCTAGAGAGACAGCAAATCAGCCCCAGCATTTT
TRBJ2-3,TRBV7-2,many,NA,CASSLELSDTQYF,TGTGCCAGCAGCTTAGAATTATCGGATACGCAGTATTTT
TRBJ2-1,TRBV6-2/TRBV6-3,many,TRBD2,CASSLQTSAINEQFF,TGTGCCAGCAGCCTCCAGACTAGCGCTATAAATGAGCAGTTCTTC
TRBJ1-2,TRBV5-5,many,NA,CASSLAAGGADYGYTF,TGTGCCAGCAGCTTGGCCGCGGGGGGCGCGGACTATGGCTACACCTTC
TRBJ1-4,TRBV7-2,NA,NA,CASSLGTEEKLFF,TGTGCCAGCAGCTTAGGGACAGAGGAAAAACTGTTTTTT
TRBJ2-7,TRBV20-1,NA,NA,CSARDLQKSYEQYF,TGCAGTGCTAGAGATCTTCAGAAGTCCTACGAGCAGTACTTC
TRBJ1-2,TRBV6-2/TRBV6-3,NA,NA,CASSYEGLQFYGYTF,TGTGCCAGCAGTTACGAGGGACTCCAGTTCTATGGCTACACCTTC
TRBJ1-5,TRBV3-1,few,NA,CASTPVGEGNQPQHF,TGTGCCAGCACCCCCGTGGGGGAGGGCAATCAGCCCCAGCATTTT
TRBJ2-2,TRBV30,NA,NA,CAWMRGFPGELFF,TGTGCCTGGATGCGAGGGTTCCCCGGGGAGCTGTTTTTT
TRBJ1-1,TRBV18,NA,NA,CTSSRSGDGGTEAFF,TGTACCAGCTCTCGCTCGGGGGACGGGGGCACTGAAGCTTTCTTT
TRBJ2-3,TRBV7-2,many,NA,CASSSGRADTQYF,TGTGCCAGCAGCTCCGGACGGGCAGATACGCAGTATTTT
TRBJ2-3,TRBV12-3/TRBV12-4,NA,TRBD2,CAGSFSGGSTDAQYF,TGTGCCGGCAGTTTCTCGGGGGGAAGCACAGATGCGCAGTATTTT
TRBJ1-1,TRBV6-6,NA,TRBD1,CASGDSEAFF,TGTGCCAGTGGGGACAGCGAAGCTTTCTTT
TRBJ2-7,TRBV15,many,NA,CATSRERRGVLEDYEQYF,TGTGCCACCAGCAGAGAGCGTAGGGGGGTCCTCGAAGACTACGAGCAGTACTTC
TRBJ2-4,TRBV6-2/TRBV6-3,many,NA,CASSPGTPNIQYF,TGTGCCAGCAGTCCCGGGACCCCCAACATTCAGTACTTC
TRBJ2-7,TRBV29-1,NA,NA,CSVQSSFEGEQYF,TGCAGCGTTCAATCCTCGTTTGAAGGCGAGCAGTACTTC
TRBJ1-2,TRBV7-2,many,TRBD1,CASSLAIRTGVYGYTF,TGTGCCAGCAGCTTAGCGATACGGACAGGGGTTTATGGCTACACCTTC
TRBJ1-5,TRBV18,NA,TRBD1,CASSKDRADQPQHF,TGTGCCAGCTCAAAGGACAGGGCAGATCAGCCCCAGCATTTT
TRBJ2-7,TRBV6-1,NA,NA,CASSEEPRSYEQYF,TGTGCCAGCAGTGAAGAGCCGAGATCCTACGAGCAGTACTTC
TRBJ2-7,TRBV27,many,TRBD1,CASSSTGQGPSYEQYF,TGTGCCAGCAGTTCGACGGGACAGGGGCCCTCCTACGAGCAGTACTTC
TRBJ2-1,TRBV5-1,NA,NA,CASSLAGVGSYNGQFF,TGCGCCAGCAGCTTGGCTGGGGTGGGTTCCTACAATGGGCAGTTCTTC
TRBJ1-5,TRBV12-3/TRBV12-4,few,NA,CASSFYASGTGISNQPQHF,TGTGCCAGCAGTTTCTATGCCTCCGGGACTGGGATTAGCAATCAGCCCCAGCATTTT
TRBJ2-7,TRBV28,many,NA,CASSLGQGNSYEQYF,TGTGCCAGCAGTTTGGGGCAGGGCAACTCCTACGAGCAGTACTTC
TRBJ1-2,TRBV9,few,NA,CASSGGLRPESYGYTF,TGTGCCAGCAGCGGGGGGCTGAGGCCGGAATCCTATGGCTACACCTTC
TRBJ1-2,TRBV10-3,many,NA,CAISDLAANYGYTF,TGTGCCATCAGTGACTTGGCAGCTAACTATGGCTACACCTTC
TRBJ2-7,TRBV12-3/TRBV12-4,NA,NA,CASSYGGTGEQYF,TGTGCCAGCAGTTACGGGGGTACGGGAGAGCAGTACTTC
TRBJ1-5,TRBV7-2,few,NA,CASSPTNSNQPQHF,TGTGCCAGCAGCCCCACTAATAGCAATCAGCCCCAGCATTTT
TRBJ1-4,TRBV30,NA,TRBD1,CAWMKGARATNEKLFF,TGTGCCTGGATGAAGGGGGCGAGAGCAACTAATGAAAAACTGTTTTTT
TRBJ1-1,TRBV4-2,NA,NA,CASSQEGYGANTEAFF,TGTGCCAGCAGCCAAGAAGGATACGGGGCGAACACTGAAGCTTTCTTT
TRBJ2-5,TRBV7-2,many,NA,CASSLVVGPQETQYF,TGTGCCAGCAGCTTAGTCGTGGGGCCCCAAGAGACCCAGTACTTC
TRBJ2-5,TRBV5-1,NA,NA,CAGSSGSTETQYF,TGCGCCGGCAGCTCGGGGAGCACAGAGACCCAGTACTTC
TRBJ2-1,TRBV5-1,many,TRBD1,CASSWGQNNEQFF,TGCGCCAGCAGCTGGGGACAGAACAATGAGCAGTTCTTC
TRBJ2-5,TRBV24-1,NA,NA,CATSDGDTVTSQETQYF,TGTGCCACCAGTGACGGGGACACCGTAACTTCCCAAGAGACCCAGTACTTC
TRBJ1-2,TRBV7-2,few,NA,CASSFDAGPIYGYTF,TGTGCCAGCAGCTTCGACGCGGGACCTATCTATGGCTACACCTTC
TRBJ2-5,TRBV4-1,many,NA,CASSGIYPPGETQYF,TGCGCCAGCAGTGGCATCTACCCACCCGGAGAGACCCAGTACTTC
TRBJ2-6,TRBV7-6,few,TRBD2,CASSLVVAGGPSGANVLTF,TGTGCCAGCAGCTTAGTCGTAGCGGGGGGGCCATCTGGGGCCAACGTCCTGACTTTC
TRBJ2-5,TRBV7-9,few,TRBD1,CASSLEGAGGQETQYF,TGTGCCAGCAGCTTAGAAGGGGCAGGGGGTCAAGAGACCCAGTACTTC
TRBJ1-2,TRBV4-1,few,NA,CASSQDTGSFYGYTF,TGCGCCAGCAGCCAAGATACAGGGTCGTTCTATGGCTACACCTTC
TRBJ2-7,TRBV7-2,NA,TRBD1,CASSLGSGQGVYEQYF,TGTGCCAGCAGCTTAGGGAGCGGACAGGGAGTCTACGAGCAGTACTTC
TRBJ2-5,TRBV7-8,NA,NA,CASRPNIQETQYF,TGTGCCAGCAGACCTAACATCCAAGAGACCCAGTACTTC
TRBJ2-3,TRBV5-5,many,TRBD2,CASSLVSGGARGTDTQYF,TGTGCCAGCAGCTTGGTTAGCGGGGGGGCTCGGGGCACAGATACGCAGTATTTT
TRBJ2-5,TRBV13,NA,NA,CASSLPQGETQYF,TGTGCCAGCAGCTTACCCCAGGGTGAGACCCAGTACTTC